These T cell receptor beta chains were read from a single sample in a study of blood T cell repertoires in COVID-19. Using immunoSEQ multiplex PCR, the repertoire was profiled, and TCRdb retains in-frame clones only, with some absent. The top ten clones hold approximately 1% of a sample with roughly 380,000 clones, almost 90% of them seen once. Sample: PBMCs or T cells enriched from blood (not recorded which). These receptor sequences come from a woman under 40 who had been exposed to COVID-19. CDR3s include the opening cysteine and the closing phenylalanine or tryptophan. The D gene is left open where the match is weak. Clone size appears in some rows only: once, few, many, or a class for an expanded clone.

>TRBV4-2|TRBJ2-5|.|TRBD2
CASSQKGEGLETQYF
TGTGCCAGCAGCCAAAAAGGGGAGGGTTTGGAGACCCAGTACTTC
>TRBV24-1|TRBJ2-3|.|.
CATSDLGGPADTQYF
TGTGCCACCAGTGATTTGGGAGGGCCCGCAGATACGCAGTATTTT
>TRBV7-6|TRBJ2-1|.|TRBD2
CASTRTSGMPVYNEQFF
TGTGCCAGCACCCGAACTAGCGGGATGCCAGTCTACAATGAGCAGTTCTTC
>TRBV5-1|TRBJ2-2|.|TRBD1
CATPKPGQGNTGELFF
TGCGCCACCCCAAAACCGGGACAGGGGAACACCGGGGAGCTGTTTTTT
>TRBV13|TRBJ1-1|.|.
CASPSGGQNTEAFF
TGTGCCAGCCCCAGCGGGGGACAGAACACTGAAGCTTTCTTT
>TRBV27|TRBJ1-5|.|.
CASSLSHGYQPQHF
TGTGCCAGCAGTTTATCCCACGGGTATCAGCCCCAGCATTTT
>TRBV15|TRBJ2-7|.|.
CATSRVSGSSYEQYF
TGTGCCACCAGCAGAGTATCGGGGAGCTCCTACGAGCAGTACTTC
>TRBV28|TRBJ2-3|few|.
CASHTPPDTQYF
TGTGCCAGCCATACACCGCCAGATACGCAGTATTTT
>TRBV24-1|TRBJ1-2|.|TRBD1
CATSGITGTGLYGYTF
TGTGCCACCAGTGGTATAACCGGGACAGGGCTCTATGGCTACACCTTC
>TRBV6-2/TRBV6-3|TRBJ2-1|.|TRBD2
CASSPGLAGRYEQFF
TGTGCCAGCAGCCCGGGACTAGCGGGGCGATATGAGCAGTTCTTC
>TRBV20-1|TRBJ2-7|once|.
CSAYDNYEQYF
TGCAGTGCTTACGACAATTACGAGCAGTACTTC
>TRBV19|TRBJ2-7|.|.
CASSIHRVREQYF
TGTGCCAGTAGTATACACAGGGTTCGGGAGCAGTACTTC
>TRBV30|TRBJ1-2|.|.
CAWSPHLQGSVGYTF
TGTGCCTGGAGTCCACATCTACAGGGTAGTGTTGGCTACACCTTC
>TRBV10-2|TRBJ1-6|.|TRBD1
CASRRGQNNSPLHF
TGCGCCAGCAGGAGGGGACAGAATAATTCACCCCTCCACTTT
>TRBV5-1|TRBJ1-1|.|TRBD1
CASEGQGGRTEAFF
TGCGCCAGCGAGGGACAGGGAGGACGGACTGAAGCTTTCTTT